This T cell receptor beta chain came from a study of blood T cells in healthy people across ages. Study-level points and caveats: Naive T cell percentage by flow cytometry tracked strongly with beta diversity. Roughly linear age-related decline in beta diversity appeared, significant by age around 36. Researchers said unsorted PBMCs prevented a conclusive naive versus antigen-experienced comparison. The study found more naive CD4+ cells and higher diversity in long-lived than aged donors.

Through a sample-barcoded 5' primer and a J-beta primer mix, a second PCR was run for roughly 7 to 11 cycles. TCRdb redid the calling of the 5' RACE reads with MiXCR, one entry per CDR3 protein. The sample lists approximately 900,000 distinct CDR3 sequences; 48% were seen once. This clonotype came up a few times. Its antigen is unknown. Germline V gene data show CDR1 as MDHEN and CDR2 as SYDVKM. This CDR3 comprises 15 residues. The ends were cut back, 8 bases at V and 4 bases at J, with 19 bases in the middle. J is TRBJ2-3 and V is TRBV28, with D unclear. The origin of this receptor is a man aged 30 to 45 in good health. The sequenced sample consisted of blood. The CDR3 region is CASGPVFSSSDTQYF. The CDR3 region has the DNA TGTGCCAGCGGACCGGTCTTCTCCTCCTCAGATACGCAGTATTTT.